This TCR beta chain was found in a study of long-term antiretroviral therapy in people with HIV. Germline CDR1 MDHEN, CDR2 SYDVKM. The ends were cut back, 5 bases at V and 0 bases at J, with 11 bases in the middle. There are 14 residues in the CDR3. On this clone itself: Its antigen is not known.

It was version v3.0 of the immunoSEQ assay that was run at survey level. Some clones are missing from TCRdb's copy, which holds only in-frame ones; the method was immunoSEQ multiplex PCR. Found here are tens of thousands of clones, 75% to 85% of them singletons; the top ten hold 14%. Study results and caveats: Relative to control repertoires, HIV repertoires exhibited narrower CDR3 length ranges.

The source material was unsorted PBMCs, sampled 2.9 years after starting antiretroviral therapy. The J gene is TRBJ2-7, the V gene TRBV28; D possibly matches TRBD1 or TRBD2 (5 bases each). This clonotype was obtained from a man aged 45 to 65 with HIV. CDR3 region: CASSPWGSSYEQYF. The CDR3, as DNA: TGTGCCAGCAGTCCCTGGGGGAGCTCCTACGAGCAGTACTTC. The variable domain in full, with the rest retrieved from reference TRBV28 and TRBJ2-7, is DVKVTQSSRYLVKRTGEKVFLECVQDMDHENMFWYRQDPGLGLRLIYFSYDVKMKEKGDIPEGYSVSREKKERFSLILESASTNQTSMYLCASSPWGSSYEQYFGPGTRLTVT.